This T cell receptor beta chain was identified in a study of PD-1 blockade in classical Hodgkin lymphoma. At the level of the study: A 3 mg/kg intravenous dose of nivolumab was received by patients every 2 weeks. Notes on the study in general: Researchers reported that CD4+ TCR diversity, though not CD8+, rose significantly by C4D1.

The CDR3 contains 12 residues. Germline V gene data show CDR1 as SGHRS and CDR2 as YFSETQ. V was clipped by 2 bases and J by 2 bases, with 4 bases between them. Libraries were prepared by immunoSEQ multiplex PCR; TCRdb keeps only in-frame clonotypes and omits some of them. The sample records 100,000 or so clones, around 90% being singletons. Time point defined: cycle 4 day 1 (C4D1), after 6 weeks of nivolumab. Every one of the patients relapsed after autologous stem cell transplantation (brentuximab vedotin exposure was variable). Only one count was recorded for this clone. Its matching antigen is unknown.

The V call is TRBV5-1, the J call TRBJ1-1; no definite D call. The source material was peripheral blood mononuclear cells (PBMCs), sampled before the fourth cycle of nivolumab. This clonotype was obtained from a human donor with classical Hodgkin lymphoma. CDR3 protein: CASSFTNTEAFF. The CDR3 nucleotides are TGCGCCAGCAGCTTCACCAACACTGAAGCTTTCTTT. Full variable domain (outside the CDR3, taken from reference TRBV5-1 and TRBJ1-1): KAGVTQTPRYLIKTRGQQVTLSCSPISGHRSVSWYQQTPGQGLQFLFEYFSETQRNKGNFPGRFSGRQFSNSRSEMNVSTLELGDSALYLCASSFTNTEAFFGQGTRLTVV.